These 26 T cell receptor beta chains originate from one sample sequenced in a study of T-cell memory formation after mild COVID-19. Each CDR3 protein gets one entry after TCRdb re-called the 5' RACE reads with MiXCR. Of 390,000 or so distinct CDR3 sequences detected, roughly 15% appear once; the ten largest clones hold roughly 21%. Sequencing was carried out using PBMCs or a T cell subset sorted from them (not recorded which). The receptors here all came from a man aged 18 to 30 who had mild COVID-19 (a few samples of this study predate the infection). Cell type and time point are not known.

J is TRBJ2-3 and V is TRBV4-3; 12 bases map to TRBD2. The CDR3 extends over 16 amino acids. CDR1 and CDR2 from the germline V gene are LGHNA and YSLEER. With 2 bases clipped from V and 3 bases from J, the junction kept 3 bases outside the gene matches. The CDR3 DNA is TGCGCCAGCAGCCAATACACTAGCGGGGGGACAGATACGCAGTATTTT. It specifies CASSQYTSGGTDTQYF.

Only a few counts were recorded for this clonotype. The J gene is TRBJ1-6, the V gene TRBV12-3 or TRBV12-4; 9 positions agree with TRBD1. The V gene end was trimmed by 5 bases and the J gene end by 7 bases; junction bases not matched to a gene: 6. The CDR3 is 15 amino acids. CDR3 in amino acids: CASSKSDRGNSPLHF. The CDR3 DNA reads TGTGCCAGCAGTAAGAGCGACAGGGGGAATTCACCCCTCCACTTT.

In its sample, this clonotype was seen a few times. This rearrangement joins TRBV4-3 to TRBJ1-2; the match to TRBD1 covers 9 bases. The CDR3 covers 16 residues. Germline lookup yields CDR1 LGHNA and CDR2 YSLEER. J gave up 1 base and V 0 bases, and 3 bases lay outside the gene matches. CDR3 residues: CASSQEDRGNNYGYTF. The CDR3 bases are TGCGCCAGCAGCCAAGAAGACAGGGGGAATAACTATGGCTACACCTTC.

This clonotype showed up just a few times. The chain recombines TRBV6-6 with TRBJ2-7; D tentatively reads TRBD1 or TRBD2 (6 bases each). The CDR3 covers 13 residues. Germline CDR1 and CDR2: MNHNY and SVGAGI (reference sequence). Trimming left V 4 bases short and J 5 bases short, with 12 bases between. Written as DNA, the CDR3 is TGTGCCAGCAGTTTGTACAGGGAGGACGAGCAGTACGTC. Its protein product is CASSLYREDEQYV.

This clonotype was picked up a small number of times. The CDR3 protein is CAWAIAGGPADTQYF. In nucleotides, the CDR3 is TGTGCCTGGGCCATAGCGGGGGGCCCCGCAGATACGCAGTATTTT. This sequence joins TRBV30 and TRBJ2-3, with 10 bases that match TRBD2. Germline V gene lookup returns CDR1 GTSNPN and CDR2 SVGIG (reference sequence). CDR3 size: 15 residues. Trimming cost V 5 bases and J 4 bases; bases outside gene matches: 9.

The CDR3 spells CASSFGTSGVGEQFF. Here the CDR3 DNA reads TGTGCCAGCAGCTTCGGGACTAGCGGGGTAGGTGAGCAGTTCTTC. The chain couples TRBV2 to TRBJ2-1; 13 bases align to TRBD2. J lost 9 bases, V lost 6 bases, and 8 bases had no gene match. CDR3 length: 15 residues. Germline CDR1 and CDR2: SNHLY and FYNNEI.

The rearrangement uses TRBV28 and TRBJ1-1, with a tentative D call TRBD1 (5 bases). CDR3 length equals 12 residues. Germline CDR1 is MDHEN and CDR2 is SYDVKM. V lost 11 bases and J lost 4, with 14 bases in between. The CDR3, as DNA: TGTGCCGGGGGTACGGGAAGCACTGAAGCTTTCTTT. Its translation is CAGGTGSTEAFF.

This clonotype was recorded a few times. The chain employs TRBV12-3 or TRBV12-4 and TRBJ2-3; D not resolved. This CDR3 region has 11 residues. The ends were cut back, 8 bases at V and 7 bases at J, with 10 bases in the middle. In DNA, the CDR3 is TGTGCCAGCGCTCTGGGGAATACGCAGTATTTT. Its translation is CASALGNTQYF.

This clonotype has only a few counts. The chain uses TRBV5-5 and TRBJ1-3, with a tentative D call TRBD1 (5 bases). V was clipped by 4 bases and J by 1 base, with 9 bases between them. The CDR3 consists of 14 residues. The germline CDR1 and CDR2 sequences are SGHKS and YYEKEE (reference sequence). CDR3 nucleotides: TGTGCCAGCAGCAGGCACAGGTCTGGAAACACCATATATTTT. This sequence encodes CASSRHRSGNTIYF.

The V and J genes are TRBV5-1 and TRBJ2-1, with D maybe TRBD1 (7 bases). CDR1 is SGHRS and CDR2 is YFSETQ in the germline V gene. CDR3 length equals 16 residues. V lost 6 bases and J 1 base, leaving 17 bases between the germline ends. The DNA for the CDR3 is TGCGCCAGCACCCTGGGGGCAGGGGGGTCCTACAATGAGCAGTTCTTC. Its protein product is CASTLGAGGSYNEQFF.

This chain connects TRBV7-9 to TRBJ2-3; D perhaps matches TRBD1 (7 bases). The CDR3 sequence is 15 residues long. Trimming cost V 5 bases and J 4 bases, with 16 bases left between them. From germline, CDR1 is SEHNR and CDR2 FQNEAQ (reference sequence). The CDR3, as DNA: TGTGCCAGCAGCCCCCAGGGGGGTCCCGCAGATACGCAGTATTTT. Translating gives CASSPQGGPADTQYF.

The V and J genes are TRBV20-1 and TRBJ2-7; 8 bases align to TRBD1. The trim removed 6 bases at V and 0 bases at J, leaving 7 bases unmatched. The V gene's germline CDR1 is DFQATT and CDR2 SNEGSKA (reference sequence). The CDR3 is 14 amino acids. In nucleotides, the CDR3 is TGCAGTGCGGCTGGACAGGGAGCCTCCTACGAGCAGTACTTC. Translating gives CSAAGQGASYEQYF.

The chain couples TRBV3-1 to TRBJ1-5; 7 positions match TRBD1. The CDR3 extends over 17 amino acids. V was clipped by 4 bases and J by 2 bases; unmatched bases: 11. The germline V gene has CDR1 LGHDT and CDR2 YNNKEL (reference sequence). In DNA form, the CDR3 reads TGTGCCAGCAGCCCGGGCGTAGGGGGCAGGGGCAATCAGCCCCAGCATTTT. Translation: CASSPGVGGRGNQPQHF.

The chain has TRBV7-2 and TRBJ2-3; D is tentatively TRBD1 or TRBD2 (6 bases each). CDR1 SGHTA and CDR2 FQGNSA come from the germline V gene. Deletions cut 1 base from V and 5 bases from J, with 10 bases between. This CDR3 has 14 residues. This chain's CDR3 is CASSLGRGQDTQYF. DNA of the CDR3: TGTGCCAGCAGCTTAGGACGGGGGCAAGATACGCAGTATTTT.

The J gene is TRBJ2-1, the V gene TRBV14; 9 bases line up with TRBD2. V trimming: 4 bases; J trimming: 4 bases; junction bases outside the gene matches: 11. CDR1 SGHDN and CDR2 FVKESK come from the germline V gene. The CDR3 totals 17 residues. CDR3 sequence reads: CASSPLPLAGWYNEQFF. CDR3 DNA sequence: TGTGCCAGCAGCCCACTACCCCTAGCGGGGTGGTACAATGAGCAGTTCTTC.

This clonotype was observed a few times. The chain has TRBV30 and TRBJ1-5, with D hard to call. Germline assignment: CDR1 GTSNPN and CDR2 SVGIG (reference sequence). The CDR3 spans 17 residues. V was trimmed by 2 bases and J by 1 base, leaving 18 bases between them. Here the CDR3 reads CAWSTTDASLSNQPQHF. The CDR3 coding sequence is TGTGCCTGGAGTACGACGGACGCCTCCCTCAGCAATCAGCCCCAGCATTTT. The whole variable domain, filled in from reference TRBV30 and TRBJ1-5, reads SQTIHQWPATLVQPVGSPLSLECTVEGTSNPNLYWYRQAAGRGLQLLFYSVGIGQISSEVPQNLSASRPQDRQFILSSKKLLLSDSGFYLCAWSTTDASLSNQPQHFGDGTRLSIL.

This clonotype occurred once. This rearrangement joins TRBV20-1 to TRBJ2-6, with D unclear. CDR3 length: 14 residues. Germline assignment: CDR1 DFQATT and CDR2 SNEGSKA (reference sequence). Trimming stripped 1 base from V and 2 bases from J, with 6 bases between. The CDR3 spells CSARAGAGANVLTF. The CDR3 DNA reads TGCAGTGCTAGAGCTGGGGCTGGGGCCAACGTCCTGACTTTC.

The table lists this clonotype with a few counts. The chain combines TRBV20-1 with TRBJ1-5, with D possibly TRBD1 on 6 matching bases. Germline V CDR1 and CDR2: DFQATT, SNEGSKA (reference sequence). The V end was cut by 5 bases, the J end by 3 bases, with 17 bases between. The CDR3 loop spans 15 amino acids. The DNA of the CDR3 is TGCAGTGCTGGGCGGGTGGCAGGGGCCAATCAGCCCCAGCATTTT. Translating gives CSAGRVAGANQPQHF.

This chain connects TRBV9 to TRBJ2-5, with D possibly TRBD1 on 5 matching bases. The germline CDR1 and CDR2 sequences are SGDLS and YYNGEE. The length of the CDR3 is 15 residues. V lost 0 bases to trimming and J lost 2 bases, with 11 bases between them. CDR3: CASSVDFQGQETQYF. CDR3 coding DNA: TGTGCCAGCAGCGTAGATTTCCAGGGTCAAGAGACCCAGTACTTC.

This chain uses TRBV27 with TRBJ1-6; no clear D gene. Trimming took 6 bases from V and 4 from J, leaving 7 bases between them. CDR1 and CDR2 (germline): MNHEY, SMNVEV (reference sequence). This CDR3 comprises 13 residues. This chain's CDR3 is CASSASYNSPLHF. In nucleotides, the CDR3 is TGTGCCAGCAGCGCCTCATATAATTCACCCCTCCACTTT.

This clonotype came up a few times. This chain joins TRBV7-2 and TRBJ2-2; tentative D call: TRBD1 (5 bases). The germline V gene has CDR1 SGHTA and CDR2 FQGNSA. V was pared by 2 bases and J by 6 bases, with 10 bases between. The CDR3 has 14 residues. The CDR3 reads CASSLRGSPGELFF. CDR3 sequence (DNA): TGTGCCAGCAGCTTAAGGGGTTCTCCCGGGGAGCTGTTTTTT.

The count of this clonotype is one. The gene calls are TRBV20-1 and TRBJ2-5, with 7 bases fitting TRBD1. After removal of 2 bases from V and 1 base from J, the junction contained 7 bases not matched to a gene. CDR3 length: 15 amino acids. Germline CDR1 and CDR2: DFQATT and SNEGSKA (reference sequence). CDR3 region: CSARTPGGPQETQYF. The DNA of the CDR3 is TGCAGTGCTAGAACCCCAGGGGGTCCCCAAGAGACCCAGTACTTC.

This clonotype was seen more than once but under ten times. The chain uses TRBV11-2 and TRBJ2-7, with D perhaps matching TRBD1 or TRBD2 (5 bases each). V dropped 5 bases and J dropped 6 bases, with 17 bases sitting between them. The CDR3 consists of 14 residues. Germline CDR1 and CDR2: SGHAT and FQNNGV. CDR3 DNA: TGTGCCAGCAGCCCCTGGGGGTCAGTCATCGAGCAGTACGTC. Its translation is CASSPWGSVIEQYV.

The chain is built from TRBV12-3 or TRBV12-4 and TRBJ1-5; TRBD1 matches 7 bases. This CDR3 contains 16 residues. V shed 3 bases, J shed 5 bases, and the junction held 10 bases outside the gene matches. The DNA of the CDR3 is TGTGCCAGCAGTTTCGGTACAGGGGTCCGTCATCAGCCCCAGCATTTT. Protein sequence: CASSFGTGVRHQPQHF.

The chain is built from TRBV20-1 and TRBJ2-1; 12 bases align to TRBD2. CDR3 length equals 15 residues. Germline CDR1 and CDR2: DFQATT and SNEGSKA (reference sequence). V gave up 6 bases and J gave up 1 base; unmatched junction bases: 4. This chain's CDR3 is CSARTSGASYNEQFF. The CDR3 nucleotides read TGCAGTGCACGGACTAGCGGGGCTTCCTACAATGAGCAGTTCTTC.

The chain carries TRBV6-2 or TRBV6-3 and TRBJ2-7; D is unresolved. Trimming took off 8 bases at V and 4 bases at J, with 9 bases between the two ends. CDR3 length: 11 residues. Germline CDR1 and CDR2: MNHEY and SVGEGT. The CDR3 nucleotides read TGTGCCAGCCAACGCGATTACGAGCAGTACTTC. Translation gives CASQRDYEQYF.